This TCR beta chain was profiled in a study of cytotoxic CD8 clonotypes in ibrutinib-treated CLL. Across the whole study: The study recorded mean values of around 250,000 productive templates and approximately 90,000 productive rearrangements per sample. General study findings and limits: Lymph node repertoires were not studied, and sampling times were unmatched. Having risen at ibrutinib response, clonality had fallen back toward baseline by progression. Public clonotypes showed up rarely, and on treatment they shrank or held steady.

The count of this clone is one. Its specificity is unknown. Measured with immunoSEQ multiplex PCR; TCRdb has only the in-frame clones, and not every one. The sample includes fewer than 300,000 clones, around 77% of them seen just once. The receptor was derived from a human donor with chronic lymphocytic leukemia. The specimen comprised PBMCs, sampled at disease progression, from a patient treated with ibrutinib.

The CDR3 region is CASSYGGLSVGEQYF. CDR3 bases: TGTGCCAGCAGCTATGGGGGGCTGTCGGTTGGAGAGCAGTACTTC. The chain is built from TRBV6-5 and TRBJ2-7; D might be TRBD1 or TRBD2, each matching 6 bases. Germline loops: CDR1 MNHEY, CDR2 SVGAGI. V was shortened by 6 bases and J by 7 bases, with 22 bases between the two germline ends. The CDR3 is 15 amino acids.